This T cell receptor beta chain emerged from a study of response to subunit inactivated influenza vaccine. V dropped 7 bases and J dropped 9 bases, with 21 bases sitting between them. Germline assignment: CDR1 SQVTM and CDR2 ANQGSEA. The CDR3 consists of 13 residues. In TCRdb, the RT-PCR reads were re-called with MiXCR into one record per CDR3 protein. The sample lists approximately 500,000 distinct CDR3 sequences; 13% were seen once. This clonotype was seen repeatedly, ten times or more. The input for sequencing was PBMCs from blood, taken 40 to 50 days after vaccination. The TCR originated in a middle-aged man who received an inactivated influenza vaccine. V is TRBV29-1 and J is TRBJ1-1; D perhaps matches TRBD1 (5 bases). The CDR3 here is CSGHRDVRSKAFF. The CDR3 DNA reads TGCAGCGGCCACCGGGACGTGCGAAGTAAAGCTTTCTTT.